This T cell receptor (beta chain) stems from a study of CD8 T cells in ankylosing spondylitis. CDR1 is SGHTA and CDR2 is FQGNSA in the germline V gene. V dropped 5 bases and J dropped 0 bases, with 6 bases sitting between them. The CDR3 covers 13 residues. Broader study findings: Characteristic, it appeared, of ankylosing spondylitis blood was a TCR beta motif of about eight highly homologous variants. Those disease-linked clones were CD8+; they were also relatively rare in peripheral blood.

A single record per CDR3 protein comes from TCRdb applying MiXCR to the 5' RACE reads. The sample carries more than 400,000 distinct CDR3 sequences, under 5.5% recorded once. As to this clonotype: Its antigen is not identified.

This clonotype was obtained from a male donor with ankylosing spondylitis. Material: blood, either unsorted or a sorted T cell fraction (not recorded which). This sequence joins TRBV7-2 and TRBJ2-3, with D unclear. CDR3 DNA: TGTGCCAGCAGCCACGGGAGCACAGATACGCAGTATTTT. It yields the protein CASSHGSTDTQYF.